This T cell receptor (beta chain) is drawn from a study of blood T cell repertoires in COVID-19. TCRdb keeps only in-frame clones here, not all; method: immunoSEQ multiplex PCR. Of tens of thousands of clones in the sample, approximately 83% are singletons; the top ten hold around 1.4%. The CDR3 is 15 amino acids. Germline CDR1 and CDR2: LGHDT and YNNKEL (reference sequence). With 2 bases removed from V and 4 bases from J, the gap between germline ends came to 12 bases. This TCR was recovered from a woman aged 55-75 years with acute or convalescent COVID-19. The V gene is TRBV3-1 (or the pseudogene TRBV3-2), the J gene TRBJ1-5; no clear D. The sequencing input was peripheral blood. The CDR3 coding sequence is TGTGCCAGCAGCCAACGTGGACGGGAAAATCAGCCCCAGCATTTT. It is translated as CASSQRGRENQPQHF.